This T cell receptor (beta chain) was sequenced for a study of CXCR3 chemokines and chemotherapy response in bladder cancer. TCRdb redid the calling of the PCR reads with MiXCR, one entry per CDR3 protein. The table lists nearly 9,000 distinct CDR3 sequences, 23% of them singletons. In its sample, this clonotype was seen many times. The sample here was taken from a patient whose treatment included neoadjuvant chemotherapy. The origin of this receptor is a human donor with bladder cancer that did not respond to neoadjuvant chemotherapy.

The CDR3 sequence is CASSPYTTDTQYF. The CDR3 coding sequence is TGTGCCAGCTCACCATATACCACAGATACGCAGTATTTT. The rearrangement links TRBV18 to TRBJ2-3; D remains ambiguous. Germline loops: CDR1 KGHSH, CDR2 LQKENI. The CDR3 loop spans 13 amino acids. V was trimmed by 2 bases and J by 2 bases, leaving 5 bases between them. Drawing the rest from reference TRBV18 and TRBJ2-3, the complete variable domain is NAGVMQNPRHLVRRRGQEARLRCSPMKGHSHVYWYRQLPEEGLKFMVYLQKENIIDESGMPKERFSAEFPKEGPSILRIQQVVRGDSAAYFCASSPYTTDTQYFGPGTRLTVL.